The entry below describes one T cell receptor beta chain. The antigen remains unidentified. The sample originates from a study of cytomegalovirus exposure and HLA in healthy donors. With 4 bases clipped from V and 7 bases from J, the junction kept 7 bases outside the gene matches. The CDR3 length is 13 residues. The germline gives CDR1 LGHNA, CDR2 YNFKEQ. General study results and limits: In the 100 to 150 validation repertoires, around 95% of cluster scores exceeded 0, per a later analysis.

Generated by immunoSEQ multiplex PCR, the TCRdb table keeps only in-frame clones and is missing some. The repertoire holds 150,000 to 200,000 clones, just under 90% seen once, with 4.2% in the top ten. Input material: PBMCs. The chain has TRBV4-2 and TRBJ2-7, with 7 bases matching TRBD2. The TCR originated in a man between 18 and 35 years old in good health and CMV-seropositive. The CDR3 region is CASSRGRAWEQYF. For the CDR3, the DNA is TGTGCCAGCAGCCGGGGGAGGGCGTGGGAGCAGTACTTC.